This entry concerns a single TCR beta chain. The sample belongs to a study of shared clonotypes between healthy human individuals. Study-level information: Serving as donors were a couple of women and a few men, whose ages spanned 18 to 49.

Several immunoSEQ plates received, in even portions, the genomic DNA of each subset. Clones were read by immunoSEQ multiplex PCR, and TCRdb kept only the in-frame ones, dropping some. There are roughly 520,000 clones in the sample; 90% to 97% occur only once, and approximately 0.067% lies in the top ten. From germline, CDR1 is DFQATT and CDR2 SNEGSKA (reference sequence). The CDR3 contains 11 residues. This receptor was obtained from a woman in her thirties in good health. The chain links TRBV20-1 to TRBJ1-2; the match to TRBD1 covers 9 bases. Input material: naive CD4+ T cells sorted from blood. Subset meaning: CD45RA+ positively selected. CDR3 nucleotides: TGCATCTGGACAGGGGACTATGGCTACACCTTC. This translates into CIWTGDYGYTF.